This T cell receptor beta chain is from a study of a mutant IDH1 vaccine in newly diagnosed glioma. Assay used: immunoSEQ multiplex PCR; TCRdb lists only in-frame clones, some missing. The repertoire has some 60,000 clones, under 90% of them found once; the top ten carry 3% to 4%. Time point defined: week 11, during vaccination. Topical imiquimod accompanied each vaccine dose, which consisted of 300 ug of mutant IDH1 20-mer peptide. CDR1 is SGHRS and CDR2 is YFSETQ in the germline V gene. The ends lost 4 bases at V and 8 bases at J; junction bases unmatched: 5. This CDR3 has 14 amino acids. On this clone itself: Its matching antigen is unknown.

The source material was PBMCs, sampled from a glioma patient whose treatment included an IDH1 peptide vaccine. V usage is TRBV5-1 and J usage is TRBJ2-4; the match to TRBD1 covers 11 bases. This TCR was sampled from a young man with glioma. This chain's CDR3 is CASSDGTGGDIQYF. The CDR3 bases are TGCGCCAGCAGCGACGGGACAGGGGGAGACATTCAGTACTTC. Combining the CDR3 with reference TRBV5-1 and TRBJ2-4 gives the whole variable domain KAGVTQTPRYLIKTRGQQVTLSCSPISGHRSVSWYQQTPGQGLQFLFEYFSETQRNKGNFPGRFSGRQFSNSRSEMNVSTLELGDSALYLCASSDGTGGDIQYFGAGTRLSVL.